The 2 T cell receptor beta chains below were found in one sample sequenced in a study of blood T cell repertoires in COVID-19. TCRdb keeps only in-frame clones here, not all; method: immunoSEQ multiplex PCR. The top ten clones hold about a sixth of a sample with nearly 85,000 clones, 83% of them seen once. Sequencing was done on a sample of peripheral blood. These receptors were obtained from a woman in her sixties with acute or convalescent COVID-19.

This chain links TRBV27 with TRBJ2-2; 8 bases are a match to TRBD1. V was pared by 10 bases and J by 1 base, with 8 bases of the junction left unmatched. CDR1 MNHEY and CDR2 SMNVEV come from the germline V gene (reference sequence). This CDR3 has 15 residues. The CDR3 bases are TGTGCCACTTCGACAGGGGCGGGGAACACCGGGGAGCTGTTTTTT. Translation: CATSTGAGNTGELFF.

The chain links TRBV7-2 to TRBJ2-1; weak D call: TRBD1 (6 bases). Germline V lookup: CDR1 SGHTA, CDR2 FQGNSA. Trimming cost V 1 base and J 4 bases, with 11 bases left between them. CDR3 length: 15 residues. The CDR3 protein is CASSLDGDMYNEQFF. CDR3 in DNA: TGTGCCAGCAGCTTAGATGGGGACATGTACAATGAGCAGTTCTTC.